These 7 T cell receptor beta chains came from one sample sequenced in a study of blood T cell repertoires in COVID-19 (dated by TCRdb to the early 2020s). The receptor library was made with the immunoSEQ multiplex PCR assay. TCRdb holds this immuneACCESS table with in-frame rearrangements only. Some clones are missing; in checked studies, unresolved V genes explain under half, and the rest has no known cause. The sample yields 150,000 to 200,000 clones; approximately 81% were counted once. Jointly, the top ten make up 18% of the sample. Sequenced material: PBMCs or T cells enriched from blood (not recorded which). The origin of the receptors is a man in his 60s who had recovered from COVID-19.

The chain has TRBV29-1 and TRBJ1-2; D ambiguous. The CDR3 has 13 amino acids. The V gene's germline CDR1 is SQVTM and CDR2 ANQGSEA. V was cut by 0 bases and J by 6 bases, with 11 bases left in between. This chain's CDR3 is CSVEESLAHGYTF. In nucleotides, the CDR3 is TGCAGCGTTGAAGAATCCTTAGCGCATGGCTACACCTTC. Full variable domain (outside the CDR3, taken from reference TRBV29-1 and TRBJ1-2): SAVISQKPSRDICQRGTSLTIQCQVDSQVTMMFWYRQQPGQSLTLIATANQGSEATYESGFVIDKFPISRPNLTFSTLTVSNMSPEDSSIYLCSVEESLAHGYTFGSGTRLTVV.

The chain links TRBV29-1 to TRBJ2-1, with TRBD1 as a possible D gene (6 bases). The CDR3 contains 13 residues. Per the germline V gene, CDR1 is SQVTM and CDR2 is ANQGSEA. Trimming shortened V by 5 bases and J by 6 bases, and 14 bases separated the two germline ends. The CDR3 sequence is CSVMQQGRNEQFF. The CDR3 DNA follows: TGCAGCGTTATGCAACAGGGTCGCAATGAGCAGTTCTTC.

V is TRBV5-1 and J is TRBJ1-3; TRBD1 is a possible D gene (5 bases). This CDR3 comprises 16 residues. The V and J ends lost 0 bases and 0 bases respectively, with 10 bases between them. Germline loops: CDR1 SGHRS, CDR2 YFSETQ. The CDR3 is CASSLEGASSGNTIYF. CDR3 DNA: TGCGCCAGCAGCTTGGAAGGGGCGAGCTCTGGAAACACCATATATTTT.

This clone showed up just once. The chain couples TRBV6-5 to TRBJ2-6; a possible D gene is TRBD1 (5 bases). The germline V and J ends were trimmed by 6 bases and 0 bases, with 9 bases remaining between them. The CDR3 runs to 15 residues. CDR1 is MNHEY and CDR2 is SVGAGI in the germline V gene. CDR3 protein: CASRTESSGANVLTF. The DNA for the CDR3 is TGTGCCAGCAGGACAGAAAGCTCTGGGGCCAACGTCCTGACTTTC.

This clone has just one count. Here the CDR3 DNA reads TGCGCCAGCAGCCCGGGGACAGGGGACAGCTATGGCTACACCTTC. This encodes CASSPGTGDSYGYTF. The chain has TRBV5-1 and TRBJ1-2, with 10 bases matching TRBD1. Trimming removed 4 bases from V and 4 bases from J; junction bases left unmatched: 7. The germline CDR1 and CDR2 sequences are SGHRS and YFSETQ. The CDR3 extends over 15 amino acids.

The rearrangement joins TRBV9 to TRBJ1-1; no reliable D call. The CDR3 is made up of 16 amino acids. Germline assignment: CDR1 SGDLS and CDR2 YYNGEE. The V end lost 0 bases, the J end lost 0 bases, and 12 bases lay between the germline ends. CDR3 protein: CASSVASKLMNTEAFF. Here the CDR3 DNA reads TGTGCCAGCAGCGTAGCCTCCAAGCTTATGAACACTGAAGCTTTCTTT.

CDR3 nucleotide sequence: TGTGCCAGCAGCCGGACAGGTTCCTACGAGCAGTACTTC. Protein: CASSRTGSYEQYF. The chain carries TRBV7-9 and TRBJ2-7; TRBD1 agrees at 7 bases. The ends lost 5 bases at V and 1 base at J; junction bases unmatched: 2. The germline CDR1 and CDR2 sequences are SEHNR and FQNEAQ (reference sequence). The CDR3 covers 13 residues.